This T cell receptor beta chain was found in a study of blood T cells in healthy people across ages. A second about 7 to 11 cycle PCR used barcoded and J-beta primers. TCRdb reanalysed the 5' RACE reads using MiXCR and keeps one entry per CDR3 protein. The sample includes about 810,000 distinct CDR3 sequences, under 40% of them seen just once. Trimming took off 0 bases at V and 8 bases at J, with 16 bases between the two ends. The CDR3 sequence is 15 residues long. The germline V gene has CDR1 LGHNA and CDR2 YSLEER. This clonotype was detected only a few times. Healthy Caucasian individuals from Russia aged about 6 to 90 served as donors. Researchers isolated at least 6.5 million PBMCs per sample.

This TCR derives from a man younger than 30 in good health. Sequenced: blood. This sequence joins TRBV4-3 and TRBJ1-2; TRBD1 is a possible D gene (5 bases). CDR3 region: CASSQDMGTPSGYTF. The DNA of the CDR3 is TGCGCCAGCAGCCAAGATATGGGGACCCCATCCGGCTACACCTTC.